These 25 T cell receptor beta chains were all obtained from the same sample, sequenced in a study of post-analysis software for immune sequencing data. Study findings and constraints: TRBV segments more frequent in patients than in controls numbered roughly 5 and included TRBV5-6, TRBV5-1 and TRBV20-1.

Unique molecular identifiers had been added to the TCR beta cDNA libraries. TCRdb fed the PCR reads into MiXCR, producing one record per CDR3 protein. The sample gives around 770,000 distinct CDR3 sequences, 46% of which show up once; 4% to 5% is in the top ten. No antigen is known for these receptors. The sequenced sample consisted of blood. All receptors come from a girl under 18 with multiple sclerosis.

This clonotype was observed a handful of times. The chain employs TRBV7-9 and TRBJ2-3; D may be TRBD1 (6 bases). The germline gives CDR1 SEHNR, CDR2 FQNEAQ (reference sequence). V lost 1 base, J lost 4 bases, and 12 bases lay in between. The length of the CDR3 is 15 residues. In nucleotides, the CDR3 is TGTGCCAGCAGCTTAGAAGACAGGTGGGCAGATACGCAGTATTTT. This codes for CASSLEDRWADTQYF. The full variable domain, completed using reference TRBV7-9 and TRBJ2-3, is DTGVSQNPRHKITKRGQNVTFRCDPISEHNRLYWYRQTLGQGPEFLTYFQNEAQLEKSRLLSDRFSAERPKGSFSTLEIQRTEQGDSAMYLCASSLEDRWADTQYFGPGTRLTVL.

The chain is built from TRBV29-1 and TRBJ2-5; the D gene could be TRBD1 or TRBD2 (5 bases each). The V gene lost 3 bases and the J gene lost 5 bases, with 19 bases spanning the gap. In germline, CDR1 is SQVTM, CDR2 ANQGSEA. CDR3 length: 15 residues. The DNA for the CDR3 is TGCAGCGTTGAGGGGGTTAAGGAGACGTTGGAGACCCAGTACTTC. Translated: CSVEGVKETLETQYF.

This rearrangement joins TRBV12-3 or TRBV12-4 to TRBJ2-1, with 7 nucleotides matching TRBD2. This CDR3 comprises 14 residues. V lost 3 bases, J lost 8 bases, and 7 bases stayed unmatched. DNA for the CDR3: TGTGCCAGCAGTTTTCGAGGGACTACCCATGAGCAGTTCTTC. Translated, it gives CASSFRGTTHEQFF.

The rearrangement uses TRBV7-8 and TRBJ2-1, with 16 bases lining up with TRBD2. The CDR3 is made up of 19 amino acids. The V gene end was trimmed by 5 bases and the J gene end by 4 bases; junction bases not matched to a gene: 11. Germline lookup yields CDR1 SGHVS and CDR2 FQNEAQ. For the CDR3, the DNA is TGTGCCAGCAGCCATTCCGGGACTAGCGGGGGGGCCCCTTACAATGAGCAGTTCTTC. This translates into CASSHSGTSGGAPYNEQFF. The whole variable domain, remainder taken from reference TRBV7-8 and TRBJ2-1, is GAGVSQSPRYKVAKRGQDVALRCDPISGHVSLFWYQQALGQGPEFLTYFQNEAQLDKSGLPSDRFFAERPEGSVSTLKIQRTQQEDSAVYLCASSHSGTSGGAPYNEQFFGPGTRLTVL.

J is TRBJ2-7 and V is TRBV7-2, with 13 bases that match TRBD2. The trim removed 2 bases at V and 1 base at J, leaving 5 bases unmatched. Germline assignment: CDR1 SGHTA and CDR2 FQGNSA. The CDR3 runs to 17 residues. CDR3: CASSLRQGLAGSYEQYF. The DNA for the CDR3 is TGTGCCAGCAGCTTACGCCAGGGACTAGCGGGGTCCTACGAGCAGTACTTC. Supplemented by reference TRBV7-2 and TRBJ2-7, the full variable domain reads GAGVSQSPSNKVTEKGKDVELRCDPISGHTALYWYRQSLGQGLEFLIYFQGNSAPDKSGLPSDRFSAERTGGSVSTLTIQRTQQEDSAVYLCASSLRQGLAGSYEQYFGPGTRLTVT.

V is TRBV24-1 and J is TRBJ2-3, with 7 bases lining up with TRBD2. The J segment lost 2 bases and the V segment lost 8 bases, leaving 3 bases of the junction unmatched. Germline loops: CDR1 KGHDR, CDR2 SFDVKD. CDR3 length equals 13 residues. The CDR3 here is CATTSGLTDTQYF. In DNA, the CDR3 is TGTGCCACCACTAGCGGCCTCACAGATACGCAGTATTTT.

This chain joins TRBV20-1 and TRBJ1-4; D unclear. Trimming took off 0 bases at V and 8 bases at J, with 25 bases between the two ends. Looked up from germline, CDR1 is DFQATT and CDR2 is SNEGSKA (reference sequence). The CDR3 consists of 18 residues. The CDR3: CSARDPGPKGPKMEKLFF. CDR3 nucleotide sequence: TGCAGTGCTAGAGATCCTGGACCGAAAGGCCCGAAAATGGAAAAACTGTTTTTT.

This clonotype appeared a few times. The gene calls are TRBV5-1 and TRBJ2-3, with 11 bases matching TRBD2. J lost 6 bases, V lost 0 bases, and 9 bases had no gene match. The length of the CDR3 is 17 residues. Per the germline V gene, CDR1 is SGHRS and CDR2 is YFSETQ. The chain's CDR3 is CASSLAIITSGSDTQYF. The CDR3 DNA is TGCGCCAGCAGCTTGGCCATTATAACTAGCGGGAGTGATACGCAGTATTTT.

With regard to this clonotype: A read error may produce the germline difference seen at one junction end. J is TRBJ1-2 and V is TRBV2; perhaps TRBD1 as D (5 bases). The CDR3 contains 12 residues. CDR1 SNHLY and CDR2 FYNNEI come from the germline V gene. In DNA form, the CDR3 reads TGCGCCAGCGGGGCGGGGATCTATGGCTACACCTTC. Translated: CASGAGIYGYTF.

The chain has TRBV28 and TRBJ2-7, with 7 bases that match TRBD2. CDR3 length: 16 amino acids. The germline V gene encodes CDR1 MDHEN and CDR2 SYDVKM. After removal of 6 bases from V and 4 bases from J, the junction contained 15 bases not matched to a gene. The CDR3 loop reads CASRLRGGRYGYEQYF. CDR3 in DNA: TGTGCCAGCAGGTTGCGGGGCGGGAGATATGGGTACGAGCAGTACTTC.

A single count supports this clonotype. This rearrangement joins TRBV5-1 to TRBJ2-1; TRBD2 matches 9 bases. With 4 bases clipped from V and 0 bases from J, the junction kept 11 bases outside the gene matches. The CDR3 sequence is 18 residues long. Per the germline V gene, CDR1 is SGHRS and CDR2 is YFSETQ. The CDR3 region is CASSLWGSGSSSYNEQFF. DNA for the CDR3: TGCGCCAGCAGCCTTTGGGGTAGCGGGAGCTCCTCCTACAATGAGCAGTTCTTC.

The chain uses TRBV14 and TRBJ2-1, with D perhaps matching TRBD2 (5 bases). V was trimmed by 2 bases and J by 3 bases, leaving 8 bases between them. Germline-derived CDR1 and CDR2 are SGHDN and FVKESK. CDR3 length: 14 residues. CDR3 nucleotide sequence: TGTGCCAGCAGCCAACTAGCCGACTACAATGAGCAGTTCTTC. This translates into CASSQLADYNEQFF.

This clonotype was counted between two and nine times. J is TRBJ2-7 and V is TRBV7-2; D ambiguous. This CDR3 has 14 amino acids. Trimming cost V 2 bases and J 0 bases, with 8 bases left between them. CDR1 is SGHTA and CDR2 is FQGNSA in the germline V gene. DNA of the CDR3: TGTGCCAGCAGCTTATATGTGAGCTCCTACGAGCAGTACTTC. As protein: CASSLYVSSYEQYF.

This chain connects TRBV6-5 to TRBJ1-6; D remains unclear. Germline CDR1 MNHEY, CDR2 SVGAGI. With 2 bases removed from V and 7 bases from J, the gap between germline ends came to 6 bases. The CDR3 has 13 residues. In DNA form, the CDR3 reads TGTGCCAGCAGTTACGCACTGAATTCACCCCTCCACTTT. As protein: CASSYALNSPLHF.

The chain joins TRBV10-3 to TRBJ1-4; 7 positions agree with TRBD1. Germline trimming cut 2 bases from V and 0 bases from J; bases unmatched to any gene: 3. Germline CDR1 and CDR2: ENHRY and SYGVKD. This CDR3 has 16 residues. CDR3 sequence reads: CAISERQGATNEKLFF. Here the CDR3 DNA reads TGTGCCATCAGTGAGCGACAGGGCGCAACTAATGAAAAACTGTTTTTT.

The count of this clonotype is one. This rearrangement joins TRBV12-3 or TRBV12-4 to TRBJ2-7; possible D gene TRBD1, 6 bases. The CDR3 runs to 15 residues. V lost 11 bases to trimming and J lost 0 bases, with 20 bases between them. CDR3 region: CASHGRGAPSYEQYF. Written as DNA, the CDR3 is TGTGCCTCACACGGCAGGGGCGCTCCCTCCTACGAGCAGTACTTC.

V usage is TRBV7-3 and J usage is TRBJ2-3; either TRBD1 or TRBD2 may fit D (6 bases each). Trimming cost V 3 bases and J 2 bases, with 9 bases left between them. The CDR3 runs 14 residues. Germline V gene data show CDR1 as SGHTA and CDR2 as FQGTGA. The CDR3 coding sequence is TGTGCCAGCAGCTTCGGGGGCTACACAGATACGCAGTATTTT. Translation gives CASSFGGYTDTQYF.

The V and J genes are TRBV29-1 and TRBJ2-1, with 12 bases identical to TRBD2. CDR3 length: 14 amino acids. The germline gives CDR1 SQVTM, CDR2 ANQGSEA. With V trimmed by 3 bases and J by 5 bases, 2 bases remained unmatched. CDR3 sequence reads: CSVERLAGDNEQFF. Here the CDR3 DNA reads TGCAGCGTTGAGAGACTAGCGGGAGACAATGAGCAGTTCTTC.

CDR3 nucleotide sequence: TGCAGCGTTGGGCTAGCGGGAGTTAGCACAGATACGCAGTATTTT. Amino acid sequence: CSVGLAGVSTDTQYF. This chain joins TRBV29-1 and TRBJ2-3, with TRBD2 matching 10 bases. Germline CDR1 reads SQVTM; CDR2 reads ANQGSEA. CDR3 length equals 15 residues. After removal of 4 bases from V and 0 bases from J, the junction contained 4 bases not matched to a gene.

In regard to this clonotype: At one boundary the junction diverges from the germline segment, which might be a read error. J is TRBJ2-4 and V is TRBV29-1; weak D call: TRBD1 (8 bases). The tail of the sequence fits TRBJ2-7 better, so the J call may be wrong. Germline V CDR1 and CDR2: SQVTM, ANQGSEA. This CDR3 has 16 amino acids. The chain's CDR3 is CNVVWQGAVAGVEQYF. DNA for the CDR3: TGCAACGTTGTCTGGCAGGGGGCGGTCGCGGGGGTCGAGCAGTACTTC.

The chain carries TRBV12-3 or TRBV12-4 and TRBJ2-7; 9 bases fit TRBD2. This CDR3 has 12 residues. V lost 4 bases and J lost 5; bases outside the gene matches: 0. In nucleotides, the CDR3 is TGTGCCAGCAGTTGGACTAGCGACGAGCAGTACTTC. It encodes CASSWTSDEQYF.

The rearrangement uses TRBV12-3 or TRBV12-4 and TRBJ1-2, with a tentative D call TRBD1 (5 bases). This CDR3 region has 15 residues. With 6 bases removed from V and 4 bases from J, the gap between germline ends came to 18 bases. CDR3 residues: CASSPRVQGAYGYTF. The CDR3 region has the DNA TGTGCCAGCAGCCCGAGGGTCCAGGGAGCCTATGGCTACACCTTC.

This clonotype has a handful of counts. This rearrangement joins TRBV4-1 to TRBJ2-4, with 7 bases aligning to TRBD2. The J call may be in error: the DNA end matches TRBJ2-5 better. The germline gives CDR1 MGHRA, CDR2 YSYEKL. The CDR3 has 15 amino acids. The CDR3 DNA is TGCGCCAGCAGCCAGGGGGAGCGGGAACAAGAGACCCAGTACTTC. Protein: CASSQGEREQETQYF.

V and J are TRBV20-1 and TRBJ2-1; possibly TRBD2 for D (6 bases). Trimming cost V 0 bases and J 15 bases, with 21 bases left between them. The length of the CDR3 is 14 residues. Germline V gives CDR1 DFQATT, CDR2 SNEGSKA (reference sequence). The CDR3 sequence is CSARDTGLPDWMFF. The CDR3 DNA reads as TGCAGTGCTAGAGATACCGGACTACCCGATTGGATGTTCTTC.

This chain uses TRBV28 with TRBJ1-1; D gene uncertain. Trimming pared 6 bases from V and 0 bases from J, leaving 8 bases between. The germline V gene has CDR1 MDHEN and CDR2 SYDVKM. This CDR3 has 13 residues. The CDR3 reads CASRGTLNTEAFF. The CDR3 bases are TGTGCCAGCAGGGGCACATTGAACACTGAAGCTTTCTTT.